A single sample gave rise to the 21 T cell receptor beta chains below, sequenced in a study of CD8 T cells in ankylosing spondylitis. One entry per CDR3 protein results from TCRdb running MiXCR on the 5' RACE reads. The sample contains fewer than 200,000 distinct CDR3 sequences, about 20% of which appear only once. Sequenced: blood, either unsorted or a sorted T cell fraction (not recorded which). These receptors originate from a male donor between 5 and 35 years old with ankylosing spondylitis or in good health (not recorded which).

The table lists this clonotype with many counts. The rearrangement uses TRBV2 and TRBJ2-5; 8 bases are shared with TRBD1. Unmatched junction bases numbered 5, after V lost 6 bases and J lost 2 bases. The length of the CDR3 is 14 residues. Germline V gene lookup returns CDR1 SNHLY and CDR2 FYNNEI. Here the CDR3 DNA reads TGTGCCAGCAGCGGACAGGGTTTACAAGAGACCCAGTACTTC. Translating gives CASSGQGLQETQYF.

This clonotype has only a few counts. The rearrangement uses TRBV5-1 and TRBJ2-6; D is possibly TRBD1 (6 bases). V gave up 4 bases and J gave up 2 bases, with 13 bases separating them. CDR1 is SGHRS and CDR2 is YFSETQ in the germline V gene. This CDR3 has 16 residues. CDR3 bases: TGCGCCAGCAGCCCGGACAGTACGCCTGGGGCCAACGTCCTGACTTTC. Its protein product is CASSPDSTPGANVLTF.

This clonotype was recorded many times. V gene TRBV20-1 combines with J gene TRBJ2-5, with unresolved D. CDR1 and CDR2 from the germline V gene are DFQATT and SNEGSKA (reference sequence). The CDR3 is 13 residues long. V gave up 3 bases and J gave up 5 bases, with 13 bases separating them. CDR3 residues: CSARIEALETQYF. In DNA, the CDR3 is TGCAGTGCTAGGATTGAAGCTTTGGAGACCCAGTACTTC.

The CDR3 sequence: CASGPQGRRSGYTF. CDR3 DNA: TGTGCCAGCGGCCCTCAGGGAAGGAGGAGTGGCTACACCTTC. The chain couples TRBV25-1 to TRBJ1-2, with D possibly TRBD1 on 5 matching bases. The germline V and J ends were trimmed by 8 bases and 7 bases, with 20 bases remaining between them. Germline assignment: CDR1 MGHDK and CDR2 SYGVNS. The CDR3 sequence is 14 residues long.

This chain uses TRBV11-2 with TRBJ2-5; D perhaps matches TRBD1 (5 bases). CDR1 is SGHAT and CDR2 is FQNNGV in the germline V gene. With 6 bases removed from V and 4 bases from J, the gap between germline ends came to 18 bases. The CDR3 has 15 residues. CDR3 DNA: TGTGCCAGCAGTTCAGACCCCAGGGATCGAGAGACCCAGTACTTC. It encodes CASSSDPRDRETQYF.

This clonotype was detected many times. This chain links TRBV29-1 with TRBJ1-2, with 10 bases that match TRBD1. The CDR3 is 12 amino acids. Germline CDR1 SQVTM, CDR2 ANQGSEA. CDR3 sequence (DNA): TGCATCATACGGGGGACAGGGGAAGGCTACACCTTC. Translating gives CIIRGTGEGYTF.

This clonotype was picked up many times. This chain joins TRBV7-9 and TRBJ1-5, with unresolved D. V lost 1 base, J lost 2 bases, and 0 bases lay in between. Germline CDR1 reads SEHNR; CDR2 reads FQNEAQ (reference sequence). The CDR3 is 12 amino acids. The CDR3 DNA is TGTGCCAGCAGCTTAGGCAATCAGCCCCAGCATTTT. Translated: CASSLGNQPQHF.

Many counts were recorded for this clonotype. The chain links TRBV11-3 to TRBJ2-1; 7 bases match TRBD2. This CDR3 has 14 amino acids. The V segment lost 1 base and the J segment 8 bases; nucleotides outside the gene matches: 5. The germline CDR1 and CDR2 sequences are SGHNT and YENEEA. The CDR3 sequence: CASSLGGLRHEQFF. The CDR3 bases are TGTGCCAGCAGCTTAGGGGGACTACGCCATGAGCAGTTCTTC.

This clonotype was detected ten times or more. This chain links TRBV4-2 with TRBJ1-2; no reliable D call. V was trimmed by 0 bases and J by 4 bases, leaving 12 bases between them. Germline assignment: CDR1 LGHNA and CDR2 YNFKEQ. The CDR3 runs to 15 residues. CDR3 bases: TGTGCCAGCAGCCAAGAGGTGGGGTCCATCTATGGCTACACCTTC. Its protein is CASSQEVGSIYGYTF.

This clonotype was seen many times. The V gene is TRBV12-3 or TRBV12-4, the J gene TRBJ1-5, with a possible D match to TRBD1 (6 bases). This CDR3 contains 15 residues. Trimming took 4 bases from V and 4 from J, leaving 14 bases between them. The CDR3 DNA sequence: TGTGCCAGCAGTTATACAGGGAGAGATAATCAGCCCCAGCATTTT. This gives the protein CASSYTGRDNQPQHF.

A few counts support this clonotype. This chain connects TRBV3-1 to TRBJ2-6; weak D call: TRBD1 (5 bases). Germline CDR1 and CDR2: LGHDT and YNNKEL (reference sequence). This CDR3 comprises 15 residues. The V gene lost 4 bases and the J gene lost 2 bases, with 9 bases spanning the gap. The DNA for the CDR3 is TGTGCCAGCAGCCCCAGGGTGGCTGGGGCCAACGTCCTGACTTTC. It translates to CASSPRVAGANVLTF.

This clonotype has at least ten counts. This sequence joins TRBV7-2 and TRBJ1-3; D is uncertain. The CDR3 runs 12 residues. Germline values: CDR1 SGHTA, CDR2 FQGNSA. Trimming removed 5 bases at V and 1 base at J, with 3 bases between. The CDR3 reads CASSPSGNTIYF. The CDR3 DNA follows: TGTGCCAGCAGCCCGTCTGGAAACACCATATATTTT.

There are many counts of this clonotype. The chain couples TRBV2 to TRBJ1-4, with a weak D call TRBD1 (6 bases). Germline V gene sequence: CDR1 SNHLY, CDR2 FYNNEI. Deletions cut 0 bases from V and 12 bases from J, with 11 bases between. This CDR3 is 13 amino acids long. In nucleotides, the CDR3 is TGTGCCAGCAGTGAAGCGCCACAGGGCGAACTGTTTTTT. Translation: CASSEAPQGELFF.

This clonotype appeared many times. V and J are TRBV6-5 and TRBJ1-4; D call uncertain. V was clipped by 5 bases and J by 7 bases, with 8 bases between them. Germline CDR1 reads MNHEY; CDR2 reads SVGAGI. The CDR3 runs to 12 residues. CDR3 in DNA: TGTGCCAGCAGTGCCTGGGGTGAAAAACTGTTTTTT. Its translation: CASSAWGEKLFF.

This clonotype was picked up many times. The genes are TRBV5-1 and TRBJ2-1; TRBD2 matches at 10 bases. V shed 1 base, J shed 7 bases, and the junction held 5 bases outside the gene matches. CDR1 is SGHRS, CDR2 YFSETQ, per germline. The CDR3 is 15 residues long. The CDR3: CASSLSLAGVNEQFF. Here the CDR3 DNA reads TGCGCCAGCAGCTTGAGCCTAGCGGGAGTGAATGAGCAGTTCTTC. Together with reference TRBV5-1 and TRBJ2-1, the CDR3 gives the full variable domain: KAGVTQTPRYLIKTRGQQVTLSCSPISGHRSVSWYQQTPGQGLQFLFEYFSETQRNKGNFPGRFSGRQFSNSRSEMNVSTLELGDSALYLCASSLSLAGVNEQFFGPGTRLTVL.

This clonotype came up many times. The chain employs TRBV15 and TRBJ2-1; no clear D gene. The CDR3 covers 12 residues. V was cut by 1 base and J by 8 bases, with 6 bases left in between. CDR1 and CDR2 (germline): LNHNV, YYDKDF (reference sequence). CDR3 residues: CATSRVSDEQFF. The CDR3 region has the DNA TGTGCCACCAGCAGAGTTTCCGATGAGCAGTTCTTC.

This clonotype was observed at least ten times. This rearrangement joins TRBV12-3 or TRBV12-4 to TRBJ2-1; D ambiguous. The CDR3 has 13 amino acids. V lost 5 bases to trimming and J lost 10 bases, with 15 bases between them. The CDR3 loop is CASSPGRQKEQFF. As DNA, the CDR3 is TGTGCCAGCAGTCCGGGCAGACAAAAAGAGCAGTTCTTC.

This sequence joins TRBV3-2 and TRBJ2-7; the table's D call of TRBD2 was not tested on the DNA. TRBV3-2 has pseudogene status. This CDR3 spans 16 amino acids. The CDR3 sequence: CASSQPTSALSYEQYF. CDR3 in DNA: TGTGCCAGCAGCCAGCCCACTAGCGCCCTTTCTTACGAGCAGTACTTC.

This clonotype was counted at least ten times. This rearrangement joins TRBV5-1 to TRBJ2-2, with 8 bases aligning to TRBD1. Germline assignment: CDR1 SGHRS and CDR2 YFSETQ. This CDR3 spans 15 amino acids. V lost 2 bases and J lost 7; bases outside the gene matches: 7. The CDR3 sequence: CASSFDRGIGGELFF. The DNA of the CDR3 is TGCGCCAGCAGCTTCGACAGGGGTATTGGCGGGGAGCTGTTTTTT.

This clonotype has ten or more counts. The rearrangement links TRBV19 to TRBJ1-1; no reliable D call. The CDR3 totals 13 residues. V was cut by 5 bases and J by 0 bases, with 7 bases left in between. The germline CDR1 and CDR2 sequences are LNHDA and SQIVND (reference sequence). CDR3 nucleotide sequence: TGTGCCAGTAGTGCGAGTATGAACACTGAAGCTTTCTTT. This codes for CASSASMNTEAFF.

The sample holds many counts of this clonotype. The CDR3 loop is CSVAHGTSGSNEQFF. The CDR3 bases are TGCAGCGTTGCCCACGGGACTAGCGGGAGCAATGAGCAGTTCTTC. The J gene is TRBJ2-1, the V gene TRBV29-1; 14 bases match TRBD2. V trimming: 4 bases; J trimming: 6 bases; junction bases outside the gene matches: 5. CDR1 is SQVTM and CDR2 is ANQGSEA in the germline V gene. The CDR3 loop spans 15 amino acids.